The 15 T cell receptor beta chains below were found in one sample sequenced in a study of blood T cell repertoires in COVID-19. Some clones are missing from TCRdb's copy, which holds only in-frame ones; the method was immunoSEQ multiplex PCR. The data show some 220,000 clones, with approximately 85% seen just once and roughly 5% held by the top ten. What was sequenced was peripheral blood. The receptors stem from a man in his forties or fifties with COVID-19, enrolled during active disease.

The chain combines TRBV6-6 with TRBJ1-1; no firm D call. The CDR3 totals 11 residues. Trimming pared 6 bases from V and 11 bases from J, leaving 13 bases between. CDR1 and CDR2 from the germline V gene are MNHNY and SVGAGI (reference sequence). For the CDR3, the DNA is TGTGCCAGCAGGGCGGCAGACTTGGCTTTCTTT. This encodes CASRAADLAFF.

CDR3 in DNA: TGCAGCGTTGGAGTCGGGGCCTACAATGAGCAGTTCTTC. Translation: CSVGVGAYNEQFF. This chain joins TRBV29-1 and TRBJ2-1; maybe TRBD2 (5 bases). CDR3 length: 13 residues. V lost 4 bases, J lost 2 bases, and 9 bases lay in between. The germline CDR1 and CDR2 sequences are SQVTM and ANQGSEA.

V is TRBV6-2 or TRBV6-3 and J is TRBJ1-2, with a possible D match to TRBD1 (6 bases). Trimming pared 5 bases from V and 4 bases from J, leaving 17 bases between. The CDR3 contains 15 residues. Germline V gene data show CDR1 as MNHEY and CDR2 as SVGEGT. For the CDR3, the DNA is TGTGCCAGCAGTAACCGACAGGTTGGGGGCTATGGCTACACCTTC. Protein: CASSNRQVGGYGYTF.

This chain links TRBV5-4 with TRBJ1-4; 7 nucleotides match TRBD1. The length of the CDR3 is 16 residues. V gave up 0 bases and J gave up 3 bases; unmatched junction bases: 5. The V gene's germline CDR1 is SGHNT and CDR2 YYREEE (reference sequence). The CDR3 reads CASSLDRQGANEKLFF. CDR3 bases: TGTGCCAGCAGCTTGGATAGACAGGGTGCTAATGAAAAACTGTTTTTT. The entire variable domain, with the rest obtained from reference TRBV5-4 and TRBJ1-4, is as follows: ETGVTQSPTHLIKTRGQQVTLRCSSQSGHNTVSWYQQALGQGPQFIFQYYREEENGRGNFPPRFSGLQFPNYSSELNVNALELDDSALYLCASSLDRQGANEKLFFGSGTQLSVL.

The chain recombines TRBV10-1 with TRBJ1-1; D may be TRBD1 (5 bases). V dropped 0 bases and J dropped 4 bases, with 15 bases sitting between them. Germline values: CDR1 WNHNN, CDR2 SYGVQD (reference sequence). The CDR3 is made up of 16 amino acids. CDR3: CASSESSKGMGTEAFF. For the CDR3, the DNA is TGCGCCAGCAGTGAGTCGTCGAAGGGGATGGGCACTGAAGCTTTCTTT.

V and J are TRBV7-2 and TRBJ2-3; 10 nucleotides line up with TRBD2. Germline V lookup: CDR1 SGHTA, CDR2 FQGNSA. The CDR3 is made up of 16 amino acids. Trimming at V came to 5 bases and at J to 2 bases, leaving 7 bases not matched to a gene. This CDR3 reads CASSLTSGFVTDTQYF. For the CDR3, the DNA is TGTGCCAGCAGCCTGACTAGCGGGTTTGTCACAGATACGCAGTATTTT. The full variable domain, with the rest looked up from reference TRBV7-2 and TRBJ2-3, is GAGVSQSPSNKVTEKGKDVELRCDPISGHTALYWYRQSLGQGLEFLIYFQGNSAPDKSGLPSDRFSAERTGGSVSTLTIQRTQQEDSAVYLCASSLTSGFVTDTQYFGPGTRLTVL.

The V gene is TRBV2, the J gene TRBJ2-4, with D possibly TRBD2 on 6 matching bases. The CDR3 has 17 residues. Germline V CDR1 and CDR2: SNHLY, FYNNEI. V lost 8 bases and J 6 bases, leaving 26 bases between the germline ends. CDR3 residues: CASEGLPIRAGRNIQYF. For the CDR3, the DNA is TGTGCCAGCGAGGGACTTCCGATCCGGGCCGGAAGAAACATTCAGTACTTC.

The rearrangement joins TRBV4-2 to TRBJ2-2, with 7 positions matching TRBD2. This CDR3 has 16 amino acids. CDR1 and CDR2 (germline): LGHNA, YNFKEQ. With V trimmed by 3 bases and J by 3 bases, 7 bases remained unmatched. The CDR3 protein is CASSQARGRDTGELFF. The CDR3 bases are TGTGCCAGCAGCCAGGCCCGGGGGAGGGACACCGGGGAGCTGTTTTTT.

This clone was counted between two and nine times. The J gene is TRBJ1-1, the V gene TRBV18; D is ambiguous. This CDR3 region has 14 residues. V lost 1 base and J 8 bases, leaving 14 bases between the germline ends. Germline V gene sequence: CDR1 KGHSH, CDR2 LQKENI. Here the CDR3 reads CASSPLRDSKEAFF. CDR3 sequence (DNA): TGTGCCAGCTCACCACTGCGGGATTCGAAAGAAGCTTTCTTT.

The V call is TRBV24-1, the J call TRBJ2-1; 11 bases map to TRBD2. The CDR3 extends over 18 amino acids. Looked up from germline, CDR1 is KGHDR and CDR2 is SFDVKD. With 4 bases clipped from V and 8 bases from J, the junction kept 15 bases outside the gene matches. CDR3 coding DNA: TGTGCCACCAGTGACACACGATTAGCGGGGGGGACAAACCATGAGCAGTTCTTC. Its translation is CATSDTRLAGGTNHEQFF.

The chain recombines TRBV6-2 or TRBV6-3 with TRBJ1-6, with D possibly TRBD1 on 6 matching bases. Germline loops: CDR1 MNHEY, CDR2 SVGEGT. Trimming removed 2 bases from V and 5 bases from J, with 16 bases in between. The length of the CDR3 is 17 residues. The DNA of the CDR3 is TGTGCCAGCAGTTACCCGAACAGGGACCTGAATAATTCACCCCTCCACTTT. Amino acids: CASSYPNRDLNNSPLHF.

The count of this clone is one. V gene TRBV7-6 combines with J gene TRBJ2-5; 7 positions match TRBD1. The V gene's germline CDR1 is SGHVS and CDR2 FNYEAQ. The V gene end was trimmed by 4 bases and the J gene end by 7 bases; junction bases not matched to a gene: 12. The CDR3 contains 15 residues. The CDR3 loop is CASSSLTGVGWTQYF. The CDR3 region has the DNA TGTGCCAGCAGCTCCCTTACAGGGGTCGGTTGGACCCAGTACTTC.

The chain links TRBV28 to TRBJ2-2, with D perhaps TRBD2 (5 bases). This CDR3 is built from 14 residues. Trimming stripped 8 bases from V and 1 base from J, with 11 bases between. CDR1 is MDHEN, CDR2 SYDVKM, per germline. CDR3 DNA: TGTGCCAGCGGGAGAGCAGGGAACACCGGGGAGCTGTTTTTT. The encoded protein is CASGRAGNTGELFF.

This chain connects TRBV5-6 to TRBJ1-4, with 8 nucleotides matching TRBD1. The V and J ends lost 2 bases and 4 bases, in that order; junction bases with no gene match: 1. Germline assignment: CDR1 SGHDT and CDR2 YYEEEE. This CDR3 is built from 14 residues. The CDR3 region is CASSFRGLNEKLFF. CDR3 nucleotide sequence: TGTGCCAGCAGCTTCAGGGGGCTTAATGAAAAACTGTTTTTT.

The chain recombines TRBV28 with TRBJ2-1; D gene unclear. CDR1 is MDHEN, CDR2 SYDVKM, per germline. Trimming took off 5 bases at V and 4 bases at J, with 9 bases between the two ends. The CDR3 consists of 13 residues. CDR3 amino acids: CASSTIQYNEQFF. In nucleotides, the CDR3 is TGTGCCAGCAGTACAATACAGTACAATGAGCAGTTCTTC. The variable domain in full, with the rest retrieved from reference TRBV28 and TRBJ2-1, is DVKVTQSSRYLVKRTGEKVFLECVQDMDHENMFWYRQDPGLGLRLIYFSYDVKMKEKGDIPEGYSVSREKKERFSLILESASTNQTSMYLCASSTIQYNEQFFGPGTRLTVL.